The clone carrying this TCR beta chain was picked up a small number of times. Within the sample, other DNA sequences also encode this same CDR3. The record originates from a study of shared T cell receptors in the human thymus. The CDR3 consists of 17 residues. J lost 5 bases, V lost 5 bases, and 12 bases had no gene match. CDR1 and CDR2 (germline): SNHLY, FYNNEI. The protocol was immunoSEQ multiplex PCR, while the TCRdb copy is restricted to in-frame clones and leaves out a portion. The data contain 600,000 or so clones, about 90% of them singletons. The sample also formed part of further work on human thymus T cells. According to that study: Healthy Finnish infants undergoing corrective surgery for congenital heart defects provided the donor material. Thymic samples were excised during corrective heart operations. Across thymic and blood repertoires, the usage of V and J genes appeared to be biased.

The V call is TRBV2, the J call TRBJ1-6, with TRBD1 matching over 7 bases. The receptor was derived from a boy younger than two with a congenital heart defect. The sequenced sample was thymocytes. Here the CDR3 reads CASSPGQPGQNNSPLHF. For the CDR3, the DNA is TGTGCCAGCAGTCCGGGACAGCCGGGGCAAAATAATTCACCCCTCCACTTT.